This entry features one TCR beta chain sequence. Its matching antigen is unknown. The data were obtained in a study of shared clonotypes between healthy human individuals. Sequencing used immunoSEQ multiplex PCR; TCRdb keeps in-frame clones, though not all of them. The data show hundreds of thousands of clones, with about 79% seen just once and approximately 12% held by the top ten. Study-level findings and limits: Sampling covered nothing but blood. Tissue TCR repertoires likely differ from those found in blood. Expectations were that clonotype sharing among donors would be affected by sequencing depth.

The donors were all Caucasian adults (living in Nashville, Tennessee). The unsorted samples had tens of millions of PBMCs used for genomic DNA. V lost 5 bases, J lost 2 bases, and 22 bases lay in between. The CDR3 is made up of 17 amino acids. The germline gives CDR1 SGHNT, CDR2 YENEEA. The sequencing input was PBMCs. This receptor was obtained from a woman between 40 and 50 years old in good health. Some clones in this sample may be carry-over from other donors' samples. The V and J genes are TRBV11-3 and TRBJ2-7, with D tentatively TRBD1 or TRBD2 (5 bases each). CDR3 loop: CASSPHSGPRSPYEQYF. CDR3 sequence (DNA): TGTGCCAGCAGCCCCCATTCGGGACCCAGATCGCCCTACGAGCAGTACTTC. The complete variable domain, with remaining parts taken from reference TRBV11-3 and TRBJ2-7, reads EAGVVQSPRYKIIEKKQPVAFWCNPISGHNTLYWYLQNLGQGPELLIRYENEEAVDDSQLPKDRFSAERLKGVDSTLKIQPAELGDSAVYLCASSPHSGPRSPYEQYFGPGTRLTVT.